The 25 T cell receptor beta chains below all came from one sample that was sequenced in a study of OX40 agonist ivuxolimab in advanced cancers. The data were produced by immunoSEQ multiplex PCR, yet TCRdb's version contains in-frame clones alone and is incomplete. This sample has 70,000 or so clones, with 65% to 90% found just once. This sample comprised CD4+ or CD8+ T cells sorted from blood, obtained in a trial of the OX40 agonist ivuxolimab. Source of these receptors: an adult with an advanced solid tumor such as melanoma, head and neck, liver or kidney cancer.

The chain joins TRBV7-8 to TRBJ2-1, with TRBD2 as a possible D gene (7 bases). Germline values: CDR1 SGHVS, CDR2 FQNEAQ. V lost 3 bases and J 9 bases, leaving 12 bases between the germline ends. The CDR3 covers 13 residues. CDR3 DNA: TGTGCCAGCAGCTTTCCGAGGGGGGGTGAGCAGTTCTTC. This sequence encodes CASSFPRGGEQFF.

The rearrangement joins TRBV27 to TRBJ2-5, with 8 bases lining up with TRBD2. V gave up 6 bases and J gave up 5 bases; unmatched junction bases: 5. The CDR3 is 13 residues long. Germline assignment: CDR1 MNHEY and CDR2 SMNVEV (reference sequence). CDR3 DNA: TGTGCCAGCAGCATCCGGGGGGGCGAGACCCAGTACTTC. Amino acids: CASSIRGGETQYF.

The chain recombines TRBV11-2 with TRBJ2-2; D is ambiguous. Germline V gene data show CDR1 as SGHAT and CDR2 as FQNNGV. With 1 base removed from V and 5 bases from J, the gap between germline ends came to 5 bases. The CDR3 totals 13 residues. The CDR3 nucleotides are TGTGCCAGCAGCTTAGGGGCGACCGGGGAGCTGTTTTTT. Translation: CASSLGATGELFF. Looking up the rest from reference TRBV11-2 and TRBJ2-2 gives the full variable domain: EAGVAQSPRYKIIEKRQSVAFWCNPISGHATLYWYQQILGQGPKLLIQFQNNGVVDDSQLPKDRFSAERLKGVDSTLKIQPAKLEDSAVYLCASSLGATGELFFGEGSRLTVL.

The V and J genes are TRBV4-1 and TRBJ1-3, with D hard to call. Germline V gene data show CDR1 as MGHRA and CDR2 as YSYEKL. This CDR3 spans 16 amino acids. Trimming cost V 0 bases and J 0 bases, with 9 bases left between them. The CDR3, as DNA: TGCGCCAGCAGCCAAGATTGGAGTTCCTCTGGAAACACCATATATTTT. Protein sequence: CASSQDWSSSGNTIYF.

This clone was seen more than once but under ten times. The CDR3 region is CASSYGASATNEKLFF. CDR3 in DNA: TGCGCCAGCAGCTATGGGGCTTCTGCAACTAATGAAAAACTGTTTTTT. The chain employs TRBV4-1 and TRBJ1-4; TRBD1 might be the D (5 bases). V gave up 5 bases and J gave up 0 bases, with 13 bases separating them. The V gene's germline CDR1 is MGHRA and CDR2 YSYEKL. This CDR3 has 16 residues.

The chain recombines TRBV2 with TRBJ2-2; 12 positions agree with TRBD2. CDR3 length: 15 residues. Trimming at V came to 10 bases and at J to 4 bases, leaving 7 bases not matched to a gene. Germline loops: CDR1 SNHLY, CDR2 FYNNEI. CDR3 residues: CATLELAGGTGELFF. Here the CDR3 DNA reads TGTGCCACCCTAGAACTAGCGGGGGGCACCGGGGAGCTGTTTTTT.

This chain links TRBV6-6 with TRBJ1-6; D possibly corresponds to TRBD1 (6 bases). V was cut by 7 bases and J by 10 bases, with 17 bases left in between. The CDR3 has 14 residues. Germline V gene data show CDR1 as MNHNY and CDR2 as SVGAGI (reference sequence). The CDR3 DNA follows: TGTGCCAGCAATCGTCGGGGGCAATTCTCACCCCTCCACTTT. It translates to CASNRRGQFSPLHF.

This clone was observed a few times. The gene calls are TRBV7-9 and TRBJ1-6; no definite D call. The V gene's germline CDR1 is SEHNR and CDR2 FQNEAQ (reference sequence). The CDR3 has 13 amino acids. The V end lost 5 bases, the J end lost 8 bases, and 10 bases lay between the germline ends. In DNA form, the CDR3 reads TGTGCCAGCAGCGGAAGCGGAGATTCACCCCTCCACTTT. Its protein is CASSGSGDSPLHF.

The chain carries TRBV2 and TRBJ2-1; D is ambiguous. CDR1 is SNHLY and CDR2 is FYNNEI in the germline V gene. V lost 6 bases and J lost 1, with 1 base in between. The CDR3 has 11 residues. The chain's CDR3 is CASRSYNEQFF. DNA of the CDR3: TGTGCCAGCAGATCCTACAATGAGCAGTTCTTC.

This rearrangement joins TRBV5-1 to TRBJ1-1, with D maybe TRBD1 (6 bases). Germline values: CDR1 SGHRS, CDR2 YFSETQ. CDR3 size: 13 residues. V lost 5 bases to trimming and J lost 2 bases, with 10 bases between them. CDR3 region: CASRRGGNTEAFF. The CDR3 coding sequence is TGCGCCAGCAGAAGGGGGGGCAACACTGAAGCTTTCTTT. Combining the CDR3 with reference TRBV5-1 and TRBJ1-1 gives the whole variable domain KAGVTQTPRYLIKTRGQQVTLSCSPISGHRSVSWYQQTPGQGLQFLFEYFSETQRNKGNFPGRFSGRQFSNSRSEMNVSTLELGDSALYLCASRRGGNTEAFFGQGTRLTVV.

This clone occurred once. The chain combines TRBV6-6 with TRBJ2-3, with a possible D match to TRBD2 (6 bases). This CDR3 spans 14 amino acids. CDR1 is MNHNY, CDR2 SVGAGI, per germline (reference sequence). V lost 10 bases, J lost 5 bases, and 19 bases lay in between. This CDR3 reads CATGGRGRGDTQYF. CDR3 DNA: TGTGCCACCGGGGGAAGGGGCCGGGGAGATACGCAGTATTTT.

This rearrangement joins TRBV5-4 to TRBJ2-5; D not certain. CDR1 SGHNT and CDR2 YYREEE come from the germline V gene (reference sequence). The CDR3 has 14 amino acids. V was shortened by 4 bases and J by 5 bases, with 15 bases between the two germline ends. The CDR3 DNA reads TGTGCCAGCAGCCCTCCGGACCCCAGGGAGACCCAGTACTTC. Its translation: CASSPPDPRETQYF. Complete variable domain (other parts from reference TRBV5-4 and TRBJ2-5): ETGVTQSPTHLIKTRGQQVTLRCSSQSGHNTVSWYQQALGQGPQFIFQYYREEENGRGNFPPRFSGLQFPNYSSELNVNALELDDSALYLCASSPPDPRETQYFGPGTRLLVL.

This clone appeared a few times. This rearrangement joins TRBV19 to TRBJ2-1; D is uncertain. Deletions cut 3 bases from V and 2 bases from J, with 8 bases between. Germline values: CDR1 LNHDA, CDR2 SQIVND (reference sequence). This CDR3 comprises 14 residues. CDR3 bases: TGTGCCAGTAGTATCGGACCCCCCTACAATGAGCAGTTCTTC. Translation: CASSIGPPYNEQFF.

This clone has a single count. This rearrangement joins TRBV7-2 to TRBJ1-2; 7 nucleotides match TRBD1. This CDR3 has 14 amino acids. Germline V CDR1 and CDR2: SGHTA, FQGNSA. The trim removed 4 bases at V and 5 bases at J, leaving 7 bases unmatched. The CDR3: CASSSVAGGYGYTF. CDR3 nucleotides: TGTGCCAGCAGCTCTGTGGCAGGGGGATATGGCTACACCTTC.

This chain links TRBV4-2 with TRBJ1-5; TRBD1 might be the D (5 bases). Germline lookup yields CDR1 LGHNA and CDR2 YNFKEQ. The CDR3 is made up of 14 amino acids. V lost 0 bases and J lost 7, with 10 bases in between. The CDR3 nucleotides read TGTGCCAGCAGCCAAGATGGGGCAGCACAGCCCCAGCATTTT. This codes for CASSQDGAAQPQHF.

The chain joins TRBV6-5 to TRBJ2-7, with D possibly being TRBD1 (6 bases). V lost 0 bases to trimming and J lost 6 bases, with 15 bases between them. The V gene's germline CDR1 is MNHEY and CDR2 SVGAGI. This CDR3 contains 15 residues. CDR3 region: CASSYSLAGVGEQYF. The DNA of the CDR3 is TGTGCCAGCAGTTACTCGTTGGCAGGGGTAGGCGAGCAGTACTTC.

The gene calls are TRBV7-8 and TRBJ2-3; D remains ambiguous. Germline loops: CDR1 SGHVS, CDR2 FQNEAQ. Between the trimmed V and J ends, which lost 5 bases and 0 bases, there was a span of 3 bases. The CDR3 totals 12 residues. CDR3 in amino acids: CASSPSTDTQYF. CDR3 nucleotides: TGTGCCAGCAGCCCAAGCACAGATACGCAGTATTTT. Full variable domain (outside the CDR3, taken from reference TRBV7-8 and TRBJ2-3): GAGVSQSPRYKVAKRGQDVALRCDPISGHVSLFWYQQALGQGPEFLTYFQNEAQLDKSGLPSDRFFAERPEGSVSTLKIQRTQQEDSAVYLCASSPSTDTQYFGPGTRLTVL.

The CDR3 coding sequence is TGTGCCAGCTCCCCCACAGAATACACTGAAGCTTTCTTT. It is translated as CASSPTEYTEAFF. V usage is TRBV19 and J usage is TRBJ1-1, with unresolved D. The V gene lost 9 bases and the J gene lost 3 bases, with 14 bases spanning the gap. The germline V gene encodes CDR1 LNHDA and CDR2 SQIVND (reference sequence). CDR3 length equals 13 residues.

The chain joins TRBV11-2 to TRBJ2-2, with D hard to call. The CDR3 contains 15 residues. Trimming cost V 1 base and J 2 bases, with 8 bases left between them. Germline V lookup: CDR1 SGHAT, CDR2 FQNNGV. The CDR3 sequence is CASSLGSPNTGELFF. CDR3 in DNA: TGTGCCAGCAGCTTAGGTTCACCAAACACCGGGGAGCTGTTTTTT. Supplemented by reference TRBV11-2 and TRBJ2-2, the full variable domain reads EAGVAQSPRYKIIEKRQSVAFWCNPISGHATLYWYQQILGQGPKLLIQFQNNGVVDDSQLPKDRFSAERLKGVDSTLKIQPAKLEDSAVYLCASSLGSPNTGELFFGEGSRLTVL.

The chain uses TRBV27 and TRBJ1-6; no clear D. Trimming took off 2 bases at V and 4 bases at J, with 6 bases between the two ends. This CDR3 has 14 residues. CDR1 and CDR2 (germline): MNHEY, SMNVEV (reference sequence). This CDR3 reads CASSLRQYNSPLHF. The CDR3 region has the DNA TGTGCCAGCAGTTTACGGCAGTATAATTCACCCCTCCACTTT.

The rearrangement uses TRBV11-2 and TRBJ2-5; D is possibly TRBD2 (7 bases). Trimming cost V 4 bases and J 8 bases, with 17 bases left between them. The CDR3 runs to 14 residues. The germline CDR1 and CDR2 sequences are SGHAT and FQNNGV. The CDR3 reads CASSYSEGGGTQYF. CDR3 nucleotides: TGTGCCAGCAGCTACTCGGAGGGGGGGGGCACCCAGTACTTC.

The genes are TRBV10-3 and TRBJ1-4; TRBD1 matches 8 bases. Germline-derived CDR1 and CDR2 are ENHRY and SYGVKD. V gave up 6 bases and J gave up 7 bases; unmatched junction bases: 16. The CDR3 spans 17 residues. For the CDR3, the DNA is TGTGCCATCAGCGATCCCAAAGCAGGGGGCAGAATTGAAAAACTGTTTTTT. Translating gives CAISDPKAGGRIEKLFF.

The chain combines TRBV5-1 with TRBJ2-2; TRBD1 matches at 8 bases. Germline-derived CDR1 and CDR2 are SGHRS and YFSETQ. Losses at the gene ends were 4 bases for V and 0 bases for J; bases not matched to a gene: 5. CDR3 size: 16 residues. The CDR3 sequence is CASSLGQGTNTGELFF. CDR3 bases: TGCGCCAGCAGCCTAGGACAGGGAACGAACACCGGGGAGCTGTTTTTT.

This sequence joins TRBV9 and TRBJ1-2, with D perhaps TRBD1 (5 bases). Germline V gene data show CDR1 as SGDLS and CDR2 as YYNGEE. The CDR3 extends over 15 amino acids. The ends were cut back, 2 bases at V and 4 bases at J, with 15 bases in the middle. CDR3 amino acids: CASSVGRPELYGYTF. CDR3 coding DNA: TGTGCCAGCAGCGTGGGACGGCCCGAACTCTATGGCTACACCTTC.

A few counts support this clone. V usage is TRBV5-1 and J usage is TRBJ2-1; D is uncertain. CDR3 length equals 14 residues. Germline loops: CDR1 SGHRS, CDR2 YFSETQ. V was shortened by 4 bases and J by 0 bases, with 8 bases between the two germline ends. The CDR3 coding sequence is TGCGCCAGCAGCGTGGACGACTCCTACAATGAGCAGTTCTTC. Amino acids: CASSVDDSYNEQFF.